This TCR beta chain was sequenced in a study of blood T cell repertoires in COVID-19. About the study: Sources were T cells, B-cell-depleted T cells, or PBMCs; the material itself was cDNA or gDNA.

In this sample, this clone turned up a few times. Under the authors' procedure: The assay estimated nucleated cells by amplifying reference gene primers. This table comes from immunoSEQ multiplex PCR, and its TCRdb copy is limited to in-frame clones, with some not included. D and trimming were read from the DNA, whereas the V and J calls and clone size are those reported in that table. The sample includes fewer than 350,000 clones, 87% of them seen just once. Trimming took 2 bases from V and 7 from J, leaving 8 bases between them. The CDR3 spans 12 residues. Germline CDR1 and CDR2: SGHTA and FQGTGA. This receptor was obtained from a man between 25 and 39 years old with COVID-19, enrolled during active disease. The sequenced sample was peripheral blood. The chain carries TRBV7-3 and TRBJ1-2; no clear D gene. This CDR3 is CASSLGLGGYTF. The CDR3 DNA reads as TGTGCCAGCAGCTTAGGGCTGGGTGGCTACACCTTC.